The clone carrying this TCR beta chain has a count of ten or more. Antigen unknown. Germline CDR1 reads LGHNA; CDR2 reads YSLEER. Trimming cost V 0 bases and J 5 bases, with 13 bases left between them. The length of the CDR3 is 16 residues. cDNA libraries for TCR alpha and TCR beta, carrying sample barcodes and UMIs, came from 5'RACE with constant-segment primers. Each CDR3 protein gets one entry after TCRdb re-called the 5' RACE reads with MiXCR. The sample lists 40,000 to 60,000 distinct CDR3 sequences, around 10% seen once, with 12% in the top ten. These data come from a study of T-cell memory formation after mild COVID-19. Looking at the study overall: Largely donor-specific sequence clusters came from two donors. Overall study findings and caveats: Among clones contracting day 15 to 85, CD4/CD8 was balanced, whereas later expanders leaned CD4+. Clonal second-wave expansions that peaked on day 37 had unconfirmed SARS-CoV-2 specificity.

This chain links TRBV4-3 with TRBJ2-2; a possible D gene is TRBD1 (5 bases). The sequenced sample consisted of PBMCs or a T cell subset sorted from them (not recorded which). This receptor was obtained from an adult woman who had mild COVID-19 (a few samples of this study predate the infection). Cell type and time point are not known. CDR3 nucleotide sequence: TGCGCCAGCAGCCAAGACTACAGGAGCATGACCGGGGAGCTGTTTTTT. Translating gives CASSQDYRSMTGELFF.